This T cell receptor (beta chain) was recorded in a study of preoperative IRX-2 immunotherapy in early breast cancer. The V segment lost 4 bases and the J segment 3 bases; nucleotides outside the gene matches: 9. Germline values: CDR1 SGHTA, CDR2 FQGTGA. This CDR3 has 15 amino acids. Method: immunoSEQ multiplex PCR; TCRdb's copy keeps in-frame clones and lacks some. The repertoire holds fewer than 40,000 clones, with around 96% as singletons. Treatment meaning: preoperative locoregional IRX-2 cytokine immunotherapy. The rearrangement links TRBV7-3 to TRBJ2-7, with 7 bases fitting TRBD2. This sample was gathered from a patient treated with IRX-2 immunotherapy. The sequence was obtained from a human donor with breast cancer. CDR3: CASSSSAGRYYEQYF. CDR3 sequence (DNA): TGTGCCAGCAGCTCCTCAGCCGGGAGGTACTACGAGCAGTACTTC.